Below, 15 T cell receptor beta chains from the same sample are listed, as sequenced in a study of identical twins. TCRdb reprocessed the 5' RACE reads with MiXCR, giving one entry per CDR3 protein. The sample has 650,000 to 750,000 distinct CDR3 sequences, roughly 20% seen once. A further study also used this sample, focusing on T cells expressing NK-cell markers.

The sample taken for sequencing was PBMCs. Receptor source: a woman aged 18-35 years in good health.

This clonotype was picked up many times. The chain combines TRBV20-1 with TRBJ2-1; 10 bases map to TRBD2. Per the germline V gene, CDR1 is DFQATT and CDR2 is SNEGSKA (reference sequence). Trimming cost V 4 bases and J 7 bases; bases outside gene matches: 1. The CDR3 loop spans 12 amino acids. The CDR3 sequence is CSAKRGGNEQFF. The CDR3 nucleotides read TGCAGTGCTAAGCGGGGGGGAAATGAGCAGTTCTTC.

This clonotype was found a few times. This chain connects TRBV9 to TRBJ2-3; D might be TRBD1 (6 bases). The CDR3 is 13 residues long. V lost 7 bases and J 4 bases, leaving 13 bases between the germline ends. CDR1 is SGDLS and CDR2 is YYNGEE in the germline V gene. The CDR3 DNA reads as TGTGCCAGCGGGACACCATTGGCAGATACGCAGTATTTT. This encodes CASGTPLADTQYF. Based on the CDR3 plus reference TRBV9 and TRBJ2-3, the full variable domain is DSGVTQTPKHLITATGQRVTLRCSPRSGDLSVYWYQQSLDQGLQFLIQYYNGEERAKGNILERFSAQQFPDLHSELNLSSLELGDSALYFCASGTPLADTQYFGPGTRLTVL.

This clonotype was seen at least ten times. This chain connects TRBV5-6 to TRBJ1-1; TRBD1 is a possible D gene (6 bases). Germline assignment: CDR1 SGHDT and CDR2 YYEEEE. V was clipped by 0 bases and J by 10 bases, with 10 bases between them. This CDR3 has 12 residues. The CDR3 region is CASSLGSGAAFF. As DNA, the CDR3 is TGTGCCAGCAGCTTGGGGTCGGGGGCAGCTTTCTTT. The whole variable domain, remainder taken from reference TRBV5-6 and TRBJ1-1, is DAGVTQSPTHLIKTRGQQVTLRCSPKSGHDTVSWYQQALGQGPQFIFQYYEEEERQRGNFPDRFSGHQFPNYSSELNVNALLLGDSALYLCASSLGSGAAFFGQGTRLTVV.

This clonotype was seen a few times. The CDR3 DNA sequence: TGCGCCAGCAGGTTAGCGGTATTTGCGTTCGAGCAGTACTTC. It codes for CASRLAVFAFEQYF. This sequence joins TRBV5-1 and TRBJ2-7; TRBD2 might be the D (6 bases). The CDR3 has 14 residues. Trimming left V 5 bases short and J 6 bases short, with 18 bases between. Germline CDR1 is SGHRS and CDR2 is YFSETQ.

This clonotype was counted only a few times. The chain couples TRBV20-1 to TRBJ2-3, with D possibly being TRBD1 (5 bases). With 8 bases removed from V and 4 bases from J, the gap between germline ends came to 19 bases. Germline CDR1 DFQATT, CDR2 SNEGSKA (reference sequence). This CDR3 has 14 residues. The CDR3 region has the DNA TGCAGTTCACCTGGCTTTGGGGCGGCAGATACGCAGTATTTT. The encoded protein is CSSPGFGAADTQYF.

The chain links TRBV6-1 to TRBJ2-7; 8 nucleotides match TRBD1. V lost 5 bases to trimming and J lost 4 bases; unmatched junction nucleotides: 7. The germline V gene encodes CDR1 MNHNS and CDR2 SASEGT. The CDR3 runs to 14 residues. CDR3 coding DNA: TGTGCCAGCAGTCCGGGGGACAGGAGGTACGAGCAGTACTTC. Protein: CASSPGDRRYEQYF.

This rearrangement joins TRBV7-9 to TRBJ1-2, with D perhaps TRBD1 (6 bases). The CDR3 consists of 13 residues. V was clipped by 4 bases and J by 5 bases, with 11 bases between them. Germline V lookup: CDR1 SEHNR, CDR2 FQNEAQ (reference sequence). The CDR3 region is CASSWGASYGYTF. As DNA, the CDR3 is TGTGCCAGCAGCTGGGGGGCATCGTATGGCTACACCTTC.

The genes are TRBV6-5 and TRBJ2-7; 9 bases are a match to TRBD1. Germline CDR1 reads MNHEY; CDR2 reads SVGAGI. The CDR3 extends over 17 amino acids. The V gene end was trimmed by 0 bases and the J gene end by 2 bases; junction bases not matched to a gene: 8. Written as DNA, the CDR3 is TGTGCCAGCAGTTACTCGGGAACCGGGACAGGGACCTACGAGCAGTACTTC. Protein product: CASSYSGTGTGTYEQYF.

The chain links TRBV12-3 or TRBV12-4 to TRBJ2-1; 7 positions match TRBD2. After removal of 4 bases from V and 3 bases from J, the junction contained 6 bases not matched to a gene. The CDR3 sequence is 15 residues long. The CDR3 here is CASSWRTRNYNEQFF. The CDR3 DNA reads as TGTGCCAGCAGTTGGCGGACTAGGAACTACAATGAGCAGTTCTTC.

Only a few counts were recorded for this clonotype. V and J are TRBV29-1 and TRBJ2-3; 13 bases are shared with TRBD2. After removal of 6 bases from V and 2 bases from J, the junction contained 5 bases not matched to a gene. The CDR3 totals 15 residues. The germline V gene encodes CDR1 SQVTM and CDR2 ANQGSEA. CDR3 loop: CSVPGLAGSTDTQYF. The DNA for the CDR3 is TGCAGCGTACCGGGACTAGCGGGATCCACAGATACGCAGTATTTT.

There are a few counts of this clonotype. V usage is TRBV7-2 and J usage is TRBJ2-7, with 13 bases aligning to TRBD2. This CDR3 has 15 residues. CDR1 is SGHTA, CDR2 FQGNSA, per germline. V lost 5 bases and J lost 4; bases outside the gene matches: 5. The CDR3 protein is CASSPPGLAGYEQYF. As DNA, the CDR3 is TGTGCCAGCAGCCCCCCGGGACTAGCGGGATACGAGCAGTACTTC.

This clonotype was counted between two and nine times. This chain uses TRBV6-5 with TRBJ2-7; a weak D match, TRBD2 (6 bases). This CDR3 has 14 amino acids. Looked up from germline, CDR1 is MNHEY and CDR2 is SVGAGI. Trimming stripped 6 bases from V and 0 bases from J, with 12 bases between. This CDR3 reads CASRLGGASYEQYF. CDR3 DNA: TGTGCCAGCAGATTAGGCGGGGCCTCCTACGAGCAGTACTTC.

This clonotype was observed many times. This chain links TRBV11-2 with TRBJ2-2; 7 positions agree with TRBD2. The V gene's germline CDR1 is SGHAT and CDR2 FQNNGV. CDR3 length: 14 amino acids. Trimming cost V 5 bases and J 4 bases; bases outside gene matches: 4. CDR3 coding DNA: TGTGCCAGCAGCAAAAGCGGGGCCACCGGGGAGCTGTTTTTT. Translating it yields CASSKSGATGELFF.

The chain links TRBV11-2 to TRBJ2-2; D call uncertain. Germline V lookup: CDR1 SGHAT, CDR2 FQNNGV. Trimming shortened V by 2 bases and J by 7 bases, and 11 bases separated the two germline ends. The length of the CDR3 is 14 residues. CDR3 bases: TGTGCCAGCAGCTTATCATCCTGGGTCGGGGAGCTGTTTTTT. Protein product: CASSLSSWVGELFF. The full variable domain, rest sourced from reference TRBV11-2 and TRBJ2-2, is EAGVAQSPRYKIIEKRQSVAFWCNPISGHATLYWYQQILGQGPKLLIQFQNNGVVDDSQLPKDRFSAERLKGVDSTLKIQPAKLEDSAVYLCASSLSSWVGELFFGEGSRLTVL.

This clonotype was detected only a few times. The gene calls are TRBV6-2 or TRBV6-3 and TRBJ2-7; 10 nucleotides align to TRBD2. CDR1 MNHEY and CDR2 SVGEGT come from the germline V gene. CDR3 length: 15 amino acids. The J segment lost 6 bases and the V segment lost 7 bases, leaving 12 bases of the junction unmatched. CDR3 amino acids: CASTRLAGVPAEQYF. The CDR3 DNA follows: TGTGCCAGCACCCGGCTAGCGGGAGTTCCCGCCGAGCAGTACTTC.